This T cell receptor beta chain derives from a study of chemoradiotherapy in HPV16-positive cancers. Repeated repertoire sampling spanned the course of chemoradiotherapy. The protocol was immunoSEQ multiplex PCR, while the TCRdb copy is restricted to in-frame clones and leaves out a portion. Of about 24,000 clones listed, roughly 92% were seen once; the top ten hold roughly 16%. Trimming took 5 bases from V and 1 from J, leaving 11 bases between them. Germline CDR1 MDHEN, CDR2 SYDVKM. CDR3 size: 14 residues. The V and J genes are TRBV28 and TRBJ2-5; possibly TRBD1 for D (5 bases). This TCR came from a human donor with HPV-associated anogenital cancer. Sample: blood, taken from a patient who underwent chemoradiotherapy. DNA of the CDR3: TGTGCCAGCAGTCCCTGGGGCCCCCAAGAGACCCAGTACTTC. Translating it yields CASSPWGPQETQYF.